This entry features one T cell receptor beta chain sequence. This clone occurred a few times. Its antigen remains undetermined. There are no base qualities to consult, and no much larger clone falls within one base. This entry belongs to a study of beta chain features in type 1 diabetes (dated by TCRdb to 2016 to 2019). Study-level background: Patients and healthy donors did not differ in mean age, gender distribution, total cell number or subset yield. A total of roughly 100 million sorted cells were examined across all samples, and a strong correlation was observed between cell number per subset and RNA yield. The study compared TCRB repertoires of sorted circulating CD4+ T cell subsets between recently diagnosed type 1 diabetes patients and matched healthy donors. Regulatory and stem cell-like memory subsets were obtained from only 8 patients and roughly 8 healthy donors, while naive and central memory subsets were obtained from all 30 or so donors. The full study reports these points: Because cDNA was sequenced instead of genomic DNA, highly expressing activated cells could be over-represented, though the groups showed no difference in activation or CD3 levels. A moderate but significant shortening of TCRB CDR3 length was observed in type 1 diabetes patients in all four CD4+ subsets. Patients with type 1 diabetes made fewer insertions and deleted more nucleotides at VDJ recombination sites, implying thymic rearrangement abnormalities. PCR may preferentially amplify shorter templates, but because patient and control samples were amplified and corrected together, any resulting skew would affect both groups equally. Because the HLA sub-analyses included only small numbers of individuals, any influence of HLA type on TCRB rearrangement was left unresolved. The naive, central memory and regulatory TCRB repertoires appeared to resemble one another more closely among patients than among healthy donors.

Each donor gave one peripheral blood draw, about 100 mL on average, collected into heparinised tubes. A BD FACSAria II was used to sort naive, central memory, regulatory and stem cell-like memory CD4+ T cells with a panel that included CD45RO, CCR7, CD25, CD127, CD95 and CD27. Purity was above 98% for every sorted population. PBMCs were isolated right away by Lymphoprep density gradient centrifugation and were stained directly, without culture. So that batch effects would be minimized, each experiment stained and sorted samples in pairs, pairing one healthy donor with one patient. The entire amount of isolated RNA was reverse transcribed using the High Capacity cDNA Reverse Transcription Kit, so the sequenced TCRB transcripts were expressed ones. Deep immunoSEQ sequencing was performed on naive, central memory and regulatory T cell samples, with an average of around 3.5 million total reads per sample. Sorted cells were lysed in RLT buffer and RNA was extracted with DNase-treated RNeasy Micro or Mini kits, depending on cell number. To prevent cross-contamination, each cell subset was processed individually, whereas patient and healthy donor samples were processed jointly. Using the immunoSEQ multiplex PCR, TCRB sequences were amplified from cDNA into 87-bp fragments spanning the CDR3 region. Sequencing of the amplicons was performed on the Illumina HiSeq platform. Turning to the authors' computational methods: Synthetic template baselines were used to correct PCR bias computationally, reads within Hamming distance 2 were collapsed, and singletons that could not be merged were discarded. By aligning reads against IMGT, V, D and J genes, CDR3 length, and insertions or deletions at six rearrangement sites were assigned. Within each subset, clonotype counts were normalized to sorted cell number, and only after that were true diversity and Gini coefficients computed with the tcR R package. Repertoire sharing was quantified using the overlap coefficient calculated on TCRB nucleotide sequences. Out-of-frame TCRB sequences from naive cells were analyzed to stand in for the pre-selection repertoire. TCRdb retrieved this table from immuneACCESS and kept in-frame rearrangements only. Not all clones are present; in checked studies, unresolved V genes account for under half, and no reason is known for the remainder. Clone size and V and J calls were adopted from that table, with D and trimming inferred from the DNA. The sample data list 850,000 to 900,000 clones, and roughly 15% of these were observed just once. The top ten clonotypes cover around 0.02% of the sample.

The sequencing input was naive CD4+ T cells from blood. The cell subset or site label, as the study defines it: true naive CD4+ T cells. This sequence originates from a woman under 30 in good health.

The CDR3 amino acid sequence is: CASSAGEKTKNIQYF. The sequenced DNA is TGTGCCAGCAGTGCGGGGGAAAAGACCAAAAACATTCAGTACTTC. In this chain, TRBV2 is recombined with TRBJ2-4, with a weak D call of TRBD2 (6 bases match). Between the V and J ends, shortened by 4 bases and 2 bases respectively, the junction contains 12 bases. CDR1 and CDR2, looked up from the germline V gene, are SNHLY and FYNNEI. Including the terminal cysteine and phenylalanine, the CDR3 comprises 15 residues. The sequence is cut down to CDR3 DNA, 45 bases in frame from base 1.